This paragraph reports one T cell receptor beta chain. This clonotype has a count of ten or more. The antigen this receptor binds is unknown. Base-call qualities are not available, and no considerably larger clone is one nucleotide away. This entry belongs to a study of CD8 T cells in ankylosing spondylitis (dated by TCRdb to the late 2010s). Regarding the research as a whole: The study profiled T cell receptor beta repertoires in healthy donors and ankylosing spondylitis patients to find disease-linked TCR variants. The full study cohort was made up of 20 to 25 ankylosing spondylitis patients and more than 90 healthy donors. Samples of peripheral blood were taken, and for ankylosing spondylitis patients, synovial fluid was collected as well.

The germline V gene specifies SQVTM as CDR1 and ANQGSEA as CDR2. The CDR3 has 15 amino acids, counting the end cysteine and phenylalanine. The DNA shown is the 45-base CDR3, in frame from base 1. V gives up 3 bases and J gives up 4 bases, and the segment between their germline ends measures 17 bases. Study-wide conclusions, independent of this receptor: A TCR beta motif of about 8 highly homologous amino acid variants appeared characteristic of blood from ankylosing spondylitis patients. The disease-linked clones were reported as significantly enriched in matched synovial fluid samples from ankylosing spondylitis patients. A CD8+ phenotype was shown by the disease-linked clones, which were found at relatively low frequencies in peripheral blood. Some motif variants had previously been reported in the synovial fluid and blood of reactive arthritis patients, which suggests shared mechanisms of disease initiation.

Sequenced on an Illumina HiSeq 2500. Quantitative 5'-RACE with molecular barcodes was the method used to prepare the TCR beta libraries. Turning to the authors' computational methods: To identify disease-linked TCR variants, a new computational method was used, one built on a probabilistic model of VDJ rearrangement. TCRdb trimmed public reads at Q25 via fastp, called clones via MiXCR and kept in-frame beta chains. Here each entry gathers all rows of one CDR3 protein and keeps the most common genes and DNA. The authors' filters were not applied to this entry. The sample records roughly 250,000 distinct CDR3 sequences, 8.6% of which are singletons. The top ten clones comprise 6.8% of the sample.

Specimen: blood, either unsorted or a sorted T cell fraction (not recorded which). The sequence joins TRBV29-1 to TRBJ2-3, with a tentative D gene TRBD2 over 6 matching bases. This receptor was taken from a male donor with ankylosing spondylitis or in good health (not recorded which). The sequence in DNA is TGCAGCGTTGATGGCAGTCCTCCGGGGGCAGATACGCAGTATTTT. Its product reads: CSVDGSPPGADTQYF.